This is a list of T cell receptor beta chains from one sample in a study of breast tumors, draining lymph nodes, adjacent tissues. Using its own MiXCR run on the multiplex PCR reads, TCRdb lists one record per CDR3 protein. The table lists about 220,000 distinct CDR3 sequences, less than 40% of them singletons, with approximately 3.7% in the top ten. What was sequenced was axillary lymph node tissue. The source is a female donor with breast cancer. Some clones in this sample may be carry-over from other donors' samples. Each CDR3 is given with its conserved first and last residue. The order of the fields is D gene, J gene, clone size, V gene, CDR3 DNA, CDR3 protein. The D gene is left open where the match is weak. Size values are once, few and many counts, or a class for expanded clones, and some rows have none.

d_gene: NA; j_gene: TRBJ2-6; abundance: many; v_gene: TRBV25-1; CDR3nt: TGTGCCAGCAGTGAAGTCTATCCCAAAAGCTCTGGGGCCAACGTCCTGACTTTC; CDR3aa: CASSEVYPKSSGANVLTF
d_gene: NA; j_gene: TRBJ2-7; abundance: many; v_gene: TRBV7-9; CDR3nt: TGTGCCAGCAGCTTAGGGTCTGTCTCCTACGAGCAGTACTTC; CDR3aa: CASSLGSVSYEQYF
d_gene: NA; j_gene: TRBJ1-5; abundance: NA; v_gene: TRBV19; CDR3nt: TGTGCCAGTAGGAGAGGACAGAATTTATACCCCCAGCATTTT; CDR3aa: CASRRGQNLYPQHF
d_gene: TRBD2; j_gene: TRBJ2-6; abundance: NA; v_gene: TRBV5-1; CDR3nt: TGCGCCAGCAGCCCGGGGGGAACCAACGTCCTGACTTTC; CDR3aa: CASSPGGTNVLTF
d_gene: TRBD1; j_gene: TRBJ2-4; abundance: few; v_gene: TRBV5-1; CDR3nt: TGCGCCAGCAGCCGGGGGCAGGGGGCAAACATTCAGTACTTC; CDR3aa: CASSRGQGANIQYF
d_gene: TRBD1; j_gene: TRBJ2-5; abundance: NA; v_gene: TRBV20-1; CDR3nt: TGCAGTGCACAGGGGGAGGAAGAGACCCAGTACTTC; CDR3aa: CSAQGEEETQYF
d_gene: NA; j_gene: TRBJ2-7; abundance: many; v_gene: TRBV4-1; CDR3nt: TGCGCCAGCAGCCAAGTAAACGGCTTGTATGACTACGAGCAGTACTTC; CDR3aa: CASSQVNGLYDYEQYF
d_gene: TRBD1; j_gene: TRBJ1-4; abundance: many; v_gene: TRBV6-6; CDR3nt: TGTGCCAGCAGTTACACCCGAGGGAGGGGGCGAGAAAAACTGTTTTTT; CDR3aa: CASSYTRGRGREKLFF
d_gene: NA; j_gene: TRBJ1-6; abundance: many; v_gene: TRBV5-1; CDR3nt: TGCGCCAGCAGCTTGGCCGGGACAAGGGGGAATTCACCCCTCCACTTT; CDR3aa: CASSLAGTRGNSPLHF
d_gene: NA; j_gene: TRBJ2-2; abundance: many; v_gene: TRBV20-1; CDR3nt: TGCAGTGCTAGAGCTGGAGGGAACACCGGGGAGCTGTTTTTT; CDR3aa: CSARAGGNTGELFF
d_gene: NA; j_gene: TRBJ2-3; abundance: few; v_gene: TRBV5-1; CDR3nt: TGCGCCAGTACGAGGGGGGGGGGCCCAGATACGCAGTATTTT; CDR3aa: CASTRGGGPDTQYF
d_gene: TRBD2; j_gene: TRBJ2-7; abundance: many; v_gene: TRBV20-1; CDR3nt: TGCAGTGCTACCCCCCTGGGCGGGAGGGACTACGAGCAGTACTTC; CDR3aa: CSATPLGGRDYEQYF
d_gene: TRBD2; j_gene: TRBJ2-5; abundance: NA; v_gene: TRBV7-2; CDR3nt: TGTGCCAGCAGGCCTAGCGGGGGTGGGGAGACCCAGTACTTC; CDR3aa: CASRPSGGGETQYF
d_gene: TRBD2; j_gene: TRBJ2-3; abundance: many; v_gene: TRBV4-2; CDR3nt: TGTGCCAGCAGCCAAGCTAGGAGTCGGACTAGCGACCCAGATACGCAGTATTTT; CDR3aa: CASSQARSRTSDPDTQYF
d_gene: NA; j_gene: TRBJ1-2; abundance: many; v_gene: TRBV2; CDR3nt: TGTGCCAGTCGGATGGTCAGGGGAGATGGCTACACCTTC; CDR3aa: CASRMVRGDGYTF
d_gene: NA; j_gene: TRBJ1-1; abundance: few; v_gene: TRBV7-9; CDR3nt: TGTGCCAGCGACACAGGTTTGAACACTGAAGCTTTCTTT; CDR3aa: CASDTGLNTEAFF
d_gene: NA; j_gene: TRBJ1-5; abundance: NA; v_gene: TRBV6-9; CDR3nt: TGTGCCAGCAGGCAACCGGGGGCTGGGAATCAGCCCCAGCATTTT; CDR3aa: CASRQPGAGNQPQHF
d_gene: TRBD2; j_gene: TRBJ2-3; abundance: few; v_gene: TRBV6-4; CDR3nt: TGTGCCAGCAGTGGACCCTTGAGAGGGAGGGCTAGCACAGATACGCAGTATTTT; CDR3aa: CASSGPLRGRASTDTQYF
d_gene: NA; j_gene: TRBJ1-2; abundance: many; v_gene: TRBV7-9; CDR3nt: TGTGCCAGCAGCCTTATGACCGCTTTCAACACCTTC; CDR3aa: CASSLMTAFNTF
d_gene: TRBD2; j_gene: TRBJ2-3; abundance: many; v_gene: TRBV7-3; CDR3nt: TGTGCCAGCAGCCGGACTAGTAGCACAGATACGCAGTATTTT; CDR3aa: CASSRTSSTDTQYF
d_gene: TRBD1; j_gene: TRBJ2-7; abundance: NA; v_gene: TRBV6-5; CDR3nt: TGTGCCAGCAGTCACAGGGGATCCTACGAGCAGTACTTC; CDR3aa: CASSHRGSYEQYF
d_gene: NA; j_gene: TRBJ1-6; abundance: many; v_gene: TRBV9; CDR3nt: TGTGCCAGCAGCGAGGTCCCCGACAGTCGATATAATTCACCCCTCCACTTT; CDR3aa: CASSEVPDSRYNSPLHF
d_gene: TRBD1; j_gene: TRBJ2-7; abundance: many; v_gene: TRBV14; CDR3nt: TGTGCCAGCAGCCTAAGCCCTCACCGGGACAGGGTGCACGAGCAGTACTTC; CDR3aa: CASSLSPHRDRVHEQYF
d_gene: NA; j_gene: TRBJ2-3; abundance: many; v_gene: TRBV20-1; CDR3nt: TGCAGTGCTAGTCGAGACGGTAGGACAGATACGCAGTATTTT; CDR3aa: CSASRDGRTDTQYF
d_gene: NA; j_gene: TRBJ1-6; abundance: NA; v_gene: TRBV5-1; CDR3nt: TGCGCCAGCAGCGACCGGGACGGCGGTTCACCCCTCCACTTT; CDR3aa: CASSDRDGGSPLHF
d_gene: NA; j_gene: TRBJ1-5; abundance: many; v_gene: TRBV19; CDR3nt: TGTGCCAGTAGTACAGTGGGTGATCAGCCCCAGCATTTT; CDR3aa: CASSTVGDQPQHF
d_gene: NA; j_gene: TRBJ1-2; abundance: many; v_gene: TRBV6-4; CDR3nt: TGTGCCAGCAGTCACTCCGGGGGCTTTGGCTACACCTTC; CDR3aa: CASSHSGGFGYTF
d_gene: TRBD1; j_gene: TRBJ1-2; abundance: NA; v_gene: TRBV20-1; CDR3nt: TGCAGTGCTAGTCTGGGACAGGGGACGACCTATGGCTACACCTTC; CDR3aa: CSASLGQGTTYGYTF